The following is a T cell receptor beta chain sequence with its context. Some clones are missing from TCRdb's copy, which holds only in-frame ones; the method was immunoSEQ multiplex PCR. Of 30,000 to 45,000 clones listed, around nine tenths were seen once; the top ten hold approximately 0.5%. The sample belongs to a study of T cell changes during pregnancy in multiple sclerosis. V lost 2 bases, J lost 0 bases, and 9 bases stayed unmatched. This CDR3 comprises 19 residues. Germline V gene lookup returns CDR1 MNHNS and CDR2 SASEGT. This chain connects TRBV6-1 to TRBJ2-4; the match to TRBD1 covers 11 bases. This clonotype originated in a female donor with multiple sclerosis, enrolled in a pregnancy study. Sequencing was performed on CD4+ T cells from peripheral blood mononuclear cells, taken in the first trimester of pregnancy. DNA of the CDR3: TGTGCCAGCAGTGAACACGGGACAGGGGGATCTCTAGCCAAAAACATTCAGTACTTC. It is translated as CASSEHGTGGSLAKNIQYF.